A selection of T cell receptor beta chains follows, all from one sample in a study of T cell repertoires and HLA-DP antigens. Sequenced by immunoSEQ multiplex PCR; TCRdb stores in-frame clones only, minus some. The table has roughly 1,500 clones, 70% to 80% seen once; the top ten hold 40% to 60%. Specimen: CD137- CD4+ T cells from cultured PBMCs. These receptors were taken from a man between 60 and 75 years old in good health and CMV-seronegative. The CDR3 runs from the conserved cysteine through the conserved F or W. Each record gives: clone size, J gene, V gene, D gene, CDR3 protein, CDR3 DNA. D genes are given only for firm matches. Where a row states a size, it is once, few, many or the class of an expanded clone; other rows omit it.

size: once; J: TRBJ2-1; V: TRBV19; D: -; CDR3: CASSMGRGSYNEQFF; DNA: TGTGCCAGTAGTATGGGTCGGGGCTCCTACAATGAGCAGTTCTTC
size: few; J: TRBJ1-2; V: TRBV6-1; D: TRBD1; CDR3: CASRPRGQGFGYTF; DNA: TGTGCCAGCCGCCCGCGGGGACAGGGATTTGGCTACACCTTC
size: -; J: TRBJ2-2; V: TRBV4-1; D: -; CDR3: CASSQVYRETGELFF; DNA: TGCGCCAGCAGCCAAGTGTACAGGGAAACCGGGGAGCTGTTTTTT
size: once; J: TRBJ2-6; V: TRBV7-2; D: -; CDR3: CASSLWVTGANVLTF; DNA: TGTGCCAGCAGCTTATGGGTAACTGGGGCCAACGTCCTGACTTTC
size: medium-sized; J: TRBJ2-1; V: TRBV30; D: TRBD2; CDR3: CAWSDSGRGNEQFF; DNA: TGTGCCTGGAGTGACAGCGGGAGAGGCAATGAGCAGTTCTTC
size: few; J: TRBJ2-3; V: TRBV4-3; D: -; CDR3: CASSRGQPDTQYF; DNA: TGCGCCAGCAGCCGAGGACAGCCAGATACGCAGTATTTT
size: -; J: TRBJ1-2; V: TRBV21-1; D: -; CDR3: CASSKAGNYGYTF; DNA: TGTGCCAGCAGCAAAGCAGGAAACTATGGCTACACCTTC
size: -; J: TRBJ2-4; V: TRBV6-1; D: -; CDR3: CASSEADRNIQYF; DNA: TGTGCCAGCAGTGAAGCGGACAGAAACATTCAGTACTTC
size: -; J: TRBJ1-6; V: TRBV10-3; D: -; CDR3: CAISDRGLDSPLHF; DNA: TGTGCCATCAGTGACAGGGGTTTGGATTCACCCCTCCACTTT
size: large; J: TRBJ1-3; V: TRBV6-1; D: -; CDR3: CATKGRLSSGNTIYF; DNA: TGTGCCACAAAAGGACGTCTAAGCTCTGGAAACACCATATATTTT
size: -; J: TRBJ2-1; V: TRBV15; D: -; CDR3: CATSRAGGEQFF; DNA: TGTGCCACCAGCAGAGCGGGTGGTGAGCAGTTCTTC
size: -; J: TRBJ1-4; V: TRBV5-8; D: TRBD1; CDR3: CASAGGTANEKLFF; DNA: TGTGCCAGCGCGGGCGGGACAGCTAATGAAAAACTGTTTTTT
size: few; J: TRBJ1-2; V: TRBV7-2; D: -; CDR3: CASSLEISGYTF; DNA: TGTGCCAGCAGCTTAGAGATAAGCGGCTACACCTTC
size: -; J: TRBJ1-3; V: TRBV19; D: -; CDR3: CASSMDRWSSGNTIYF; DNA: TGTGCCAGTAGTATGGACCGCTGGAGCTCTGGAAACACCATATATTTT
size: -; J: TRBJ2-2; V: TRBV5-1; D: TRBD2; CDR3: CASSFPSGNTGELFF; DNA: TGCGCCAGCAGCTTTCCTAGCGGAAACACCGGGGAGCTGTTTTTT
size: -; J: TRBJ2-4; V: TRBV4-2; D: -; CDR3: CASSLRQGIPLQYF; DNA: TGTGCCAGCAGCTTGAGGCAGGGTATCCCTCTTCAGTACTTC
size: -; J: TRBJ1-2; V: TRBV28; D: TRBD1; CDR3: CATDSGGPSYTF; DNA: TGTGCCACTGATTCAGGGGGCCCGTCCTACACCTTC
size: few; J: TRBJ1-1; V: TRBV7-6; D: -; CDR3: CASSPSMNTEAFF; DNA: TGTGCCAGCAGCCCCTCCATGAACACTGAAGCTTTCTTT
size: -; J: TRBJ1-6; V: TRBV4-3; D: -; CDR3: CASSQDLTGGTLHF; DNA: TGCGCCAGCAGCCAAGATCTCACCGGAGGCACCCTCCACTTT
size: -; J: TRBJ2-1; V: TRBV6-5; D: -; CDR3: CASSDTRNEQFF; DNA: TGTGCCAGCAGCGACACTAGGAATGAGCAGTTCTTC
size: -; J: TRBJ1-6; V: TRBV10-2; D: -; CDR3: CASSESATGTNNSPLHF; DNA: TGCGCCAGCAGTGAGTCGGCTACCGGGACGAATAATTCACCCCTCCACTTT
size: -; J: TRBJ2-2; V: TRBV5-6; D: -; CDR3: CASSWGAANTGELFF; DNA: TGTGCCAGCAGCTGGGGCGCAGCGAACACCGGGGAGCTGTTTTTT
size: few; J: TRBJ2-1; V: TRBV7-9; D: -; CDR3: CASGRDLENNEQFF; DNA: TGTGCCAGCGGCCGGGATTTGGAGAACAATGAGCAGTTCTTC
size: -; J: TRBJ1-1; V: TRBV5-1; D: -; CDR3: CASSIRGFNTEAFF; DNA: TGCGCCAGCAGCATCCGGGGTTTCAACACTGAAGCTTTCTTT
size: -; J: TRBJ1-2; V: TRBV27; D: -; CDR3: CASREQGSGYTF; DNA: TGTGCCAGCAGGGAACAGGGATCTGGCTACACCTTC
size: -; J: TRBJ1-2; V: TRBV6-6; D: TRBD1; CDR3: CASSYIQGGNGYTF; DNA: TGTGCCAGCAGTTATATACAGGGGGGGAATGGCTACACCTTC
size: -; J: TRBJ1-6; V: TRBV7-9; D: -; CDR3: CASSPDRIYNSPLHF; DNA: TGTGCCAGCAGCCCCGACAGAATTTATAATTCACCCCTCCACTTT
size: few; J: TRBJ2-2; V: TRBV10-1; D: -; CDR3: CASSESGLPNTGELFF; DNA: TGCGCCAGCAGTGAGTCCGGACTACCAAACACCGGGGAGCTGTTTTTT
size: -; J: TRBJ2-3; V: TRBV5-1; D: -; CDR3: CASSRVLGTDTQYF; DNA: TGCGCCAGCAGCCGGGTGTTAGGCACAGATACGCAGTATTTT
size: -; J: TRBJ2-5; V: TRBV19; D: TRBD1; CDR3: CASSAEDRGQETQYF; DNA: TGTGCCAGTAGTGCAGAGGACAGGGGCCAAGAGACCCAGTACTTC
size: -; J: TRBJ1-4; V: TRBV5-1; D: -; CDR3: CASRSGTNNEKLFF; DNA: TGCGCCAGCAGATCCGGGACAAATAATGAAAAACTGTTTTTT
size: medium-sized; J: TRBJ2-7; V: TRBV7-7; D: -; CDR3: CASSLDAGSSYEQYF; DNA: TGTGCCAGCAGCTTAGACGCAGGGAGCTCCTACGAGCAGTACTTC
size: -; J: TRBJ2-2; V: TRBV4-3; D: TRBD2; CDR3: CASSQDTGGPRTGELFF; DNA: TGCGCCAGCAGCCAAGATACGGGGGGGCCTAGGACCGGGGAGCTGTTTTTT
size: -; J: TRBJ1-1; V: TRBV5-6; D: -; CDR3: CASSLAPMGLNTEAFF; DNA: TGTGCCAGCAGCTTGGCGCCCATGGGGCTGAACACTGAAGCTTTCTTT
size: -; J: TRBJ2-3; V: TRBV6-6; D: -; CDR3: CASSYSRADTQYF; DNA: TGTGCCAGCAGTTACTCGCGCGCAGATACGCAGTATTTT
size: -; J: TRBJ2-3; V: TRBV4-3; D: TRBD2; CDR3: CASSQDRAGAVATQYF; DNA: TGCGCCAGCAGCCAAGACCGAGCGGGAGCGGTTGCTACGCAGTATTTT
size: -; J: TRBJ2-5; V: TRBV11-2; D: -; CDR3: CASSSLGGQETQYF; DNA: TGTGCCAGCAGCTCCCTAGGGGGTCAGGAGACCCAGTACTTC
size: -; J: TRBJ2-1; V: TRBV5-1; D: TRBD2; CDR3: CASRTSGLSYNEQFF; DNA: TGCGCCAGCCGGACTAGCGGCCTCTCCTACAATGAGCAGTTCTTC
size: -; J: TRBJ1-1; V: TRBV6-5; D: -; CDR3: CASRTPGKGRTEAFF; DNA: TGTGCCAGCAGGACGCCGGGGAAGGGGAGGACTGAAGCTTTCTTT
size: -; J: TRBJ2-1; V: TRBV7-9; D: -; CDR3: CASSSRNLSSYNEQFF; DNA: TGTGCCAGCAGCTCCCGGAACCTGAGCTCCTACAATGAGCAGTTCTTC
size: -; J: TRBJ2-1; V: TRBV30; D: -; CDR3: CAWSVPGNEQFF; DNA: TGTGCCTGGAGTGTACCGGGCAATGAGCAGTTCTTC
size: -; J: TRBJ2-2; V: TRBV7-2; D: TRBD2; CDR3: CASSGTSGATGELFF; DNA: TGTGCCAGCAGCGGAACTAGCGGGGCCACCGGGGAGCTGTTTTTT
size: -; J: TRBJ1-5; V: TRBV5-6; D: -; CDR3: CARGGAGENNQPQHF; DNA: TGTGCCAGAGGGGGGGCAGGGGAGAACAATCAGCCCCAGCATTTT
size: -; J: TRBJ1-1; V: TRBV14; D: -; CDR3: CASSQVGGRRTEAFF; DNA: TGTGCCAGCAGCCAAGTAGGCGGACGTAGGACTGAAGCTTTCTTT
size: few; J: TRBJ1-5; V: TRBV6-1; D: -; CDR3: CASSDPGGNQPQHF; DNA: TGTGCCAGCAGTGATCCGGGGGGCAATCAGCCCCAGCATTTT
size: -; J: TRBJ2-2; V: TRBV12-5; D: -; CDR3: CASGLGAGNTGELFF; DNA: TGTGCTAGTGGTTTGGGGGCAGGGAATACCGGGGAGCTGTTTTTT
size: -; J: TRBJ1-2; V: TRBV7-3; D: -; CDR3: CASSSSHPPGGESGYTF; DNA: TGTGCCAGCAGCTCCTCCCACCCACCTGGTGGGGAGAGTGGCTACACCTTC
size: -; J: TRBJ1-2; V: TRBV11-2; D: -; CDR3: CASSLGGGNYGYTF; DNA: TGTGCCAGCAGCTTAGGCGGGGGGAACTATGGCTACACCTTC
size: -; J: TRBJ2-2; V: TRBV29-1; D: -; CDR3: CSVRGPGAGELFF; DNA: TGCAGCGTGCGGGGCCCTGGAGCCGGGGAGCTGTTTTTT